These 18 T cell receptor beta chains were sequenced from one sample in a study of blood T cell repertoires in COVID-19. Here immunoSEQ multiplex PCR was the method, and the copy in TCRdb shows in-frame clones only, minus some. In the table there are 200,000 to 250,000 clones, approximately 91% of which are singletons. The sequencing input was peripheral blood. These TCRs come from a man aged 60 to 75 who had recovered from COVID-19.

V usage is TRBV14 and J usage is TRBJ2-6; no clear D gene. CDR1 SGHDN and CDR2 FVKESK come from the germline V gene. Deletions cut 5 bases from V and 0 bases from J, with 8 bases between. The length of the CDR3 is 15 residues. The CDR3 coding sequence is TGTGCCAGCAGCTTGCGTATCTCTGGGGCCAACGTCCTGACTTTC. This translates into CASSLRISGANVLTF.

The chain employs TRBV19 and TRBJ2-7, with 7 positions matching TRBD1. The V gene's germline CDR1 is LNHDA and CDR2 SQIVND (reference sequence). The CDR3 length is 14 residues. The V gene end was trimmed by 4 bases and the J gene end by 7 bases; junction bases not matched to a gene: 10. The CDR3 loop is CASSTTGSFGEQYF. CDR3 in DNA: TGTGCCAGTAGTACGACAGGGTCGTTCGGGGAGCAGTACTTC. The full variable domain, in which reference TRBV19 and TRBJ2-7 provide the parts outside the CDR3, is DGGITQSPKYLFRKEGQNVTLSCEQNLNHDAMYWYRQDPGQGLRLIYYSQIVNDFQKGDIAEGYSVSREKKESFPLTVTSAQKNPTAFYLCASSTTGSFGEQYFGPGTRLTVT.

The V and J genes are TRBV11-3 and TRBJ2-3, with D unresolved. CDR3 size: 13 residues. Trimming took off 3 bases at V and 4 bases at J, with 8 bases between the two ends. In germline, CDR1 is SGHNT, CDR2 YENEEA. CDR3 sequence (DNA): TGTGCCAGCAGCTTTCGGGTGTCAGATACGCAGTATTTT. This encodes CASSFRVSDTQYF.

This clone was detected only once. CDR3 coding DNA: TGTGCCAGCACTCGGACGGGGGAAAATCAGCCCCAGCATTTT. As protein: CASTRTGENQPQHF. The J gene is TRBJ1-5, the V gene TRBV7-9; D is possibly TRBD1 (5 bases). Germline V CDR1 and CDR2: SEHNR, FQNEAQ (reference sequence). V lost 7 bases and J lost 4, with 14 bases in between. The CDR3 runs to 14 residues.

The chain has TRBV21-1 and TRBJ2-5; the DNA was not used to check the table's D call, TRBD1. TRBV21-1 has pseudogene status. This CDR3 spans 18 amino acids. DNA for the CDR3: TGTGCCAGCAGCAAACATAAATTAGGTGGGACATCCCAAGAGACCCAGTACTTC. Protein: CASSKHKLGGTSQETQYF.

The chain couples TRBV5-6 to TRBJ2-1, with 11 bases fitting TRBD2. The V gene's germline CDR1 is SGHDT and CDR2 YYEEEE. The CDR3 consists of 19 residues. Trimming removed 0 bases from V and 7 bases from J; junction bases left unmatched: 15. The CDR3: CASSLGRATSGRNVNEQFF. As DNA, the CDR3 is TGTGCCAGCAGCTTGGGGAGGGCCACTAGCGGGAGAAACGTGAATGAGCAGTTCTTC.

The chain employs TRBV6-5 and TRBJ1-1; tentatively, D is TRBD1 (5 bases). The CDR3 extends over 15 amino acids. V was pared by 0 bases and J by 5 bases, with 13 bases between. Germline loops: CDR1 MNHEY, CDR2 SVGAGI. The CDR3 sequence is CASSYSNQGGTEAFF. Here the CDR3 DNA reads TGTGCCAGCAGTTACTCGAACCAGGGAGGGACTGAAGCTTTCTTT.

The CDR3, as DNA: TGTGCCAGCAGCAGATGGACAGGGGGCACCTACGAGCAGTACTTC. Encoded protein: CASSRWTGGTYEQYF. J is TRBJ2-7 and V is TRBV28; 11 nucleotides match TRBD1. Germline V gene lookup returns CDR1 MDHEN and CDR2 SYDVKM. The J segment lost 2 bases and the V segment lost 6 bases, leaving 6 bases of the junction unmatched. The CDR3 totals 15 residues.

This clone came up once. This chain connects TRBV10-1 to TRBJ2-2; 8 nucleotides line up with TRBD2. The CDR3 is 14 amino acids. The junction had 4 bases not matched to a gene; V was cut back by 6 bases and J by 4 bases. Germline V gene sequence: CDR1 WNHNN, CDR2 SYGVQD (reference sequence). The CDR3 here is CASRVRGGTGELFF. The CDR3, as DNA: TGCGCCAGCAGGGTTCGGGGGGGCACCGGGGAGCTGTTTTTT.

This clone was picked up one time. The chain combines TRBV20-1 with TRBJ2-7, with 7 bases matching TRBD2. Trimming cost V 8 bases and J 3 bases; bases outside gene matches: 4. The germline V gene encodes CDR1 DFQATT and CDR2 SNEGSKA (reference sequence). CDR3 length: 11 residues. CDR3 DNA sequence: TGCAGTTGGGCTAGCGGCTACGAGCAGTACTTC. Translation: CSWASGYEQYF.

The count of this clone is one. V is TRBV10-2 and J is TRBJ1-2; 8 nucleotides agree with TRBD1. Losses at the gene ends were 7 bases for V and 8 bases for J; bases not matched to a gene: 9. There are 13 residues in the CDR3. Germline lookup yields CDR1 WSHSY and CDR2 SAAADI. The CDR3 DNA sequence: TGCGCCAGCACTCCCGACAGGGGAGGAGGCTACACCTTC. Translated: CASTPDRGGGYTF.

The genes are TRBV7-9 and TRBJ1-6; 10 bases are a match to TRBD1. Germline V lookup: CDR1 SEHNR, CDR2 FQNEAQ (reference sequence). J lost 5 bases, V lost 7 bases, and 5 bases had no gene match. This CDR3 region has 15 residues. The CDR3 DNA follows: TGTGCCAGCATCCGACAGGGGGCCGATAATTCACCCCTCCACTTT. This encodes CASIRQGADNSPLHF.

V gene TRBV6-5 combines with J gene TRBJ2-2, with 11 bases identical to TRBD1. J was trimmed by 4 bases and V by 9 bases; bases with no gene match: 7. CDR1 and CDR2 from the germline V gene are MNHEY and SVGAGI. The CDR3 spans 15 residues. The CDR3 loop reads CASQGQGASTGELFF. The CDR3 nucleotides are TGTGCCAGTCAAGGACAGGGGGCGAGCACCGGGGAGCTGTTTTTT.

V usage is TRBV7-3 and J usage is TRBJ2-1; the D gene is possibly TRBD1 (5 bases). Trimming pared 5 bases from V and 0 bases from J, leaving 14 bases between. CDR1 SGHTA and CDR2 FQGTGA come from the germline V gene. The CDR3 runs to 16 residues. DNA of the CDR3: TGTGCCAGCAGCCCGACAGCTGTAAGCTCCTACAATGAGCAGTTCTTC. Translated: CASSPTAVSSYNEQFF.

V usage is TRBV6-2 or TRBV6-3 and J usage is TRBJ2-7, with 8 bases fitting TRBD2. V trimming: 4 bases; J trimming: 6 bases; junction bases outside the gene matches: 5. Germline CDR1 and CDR2: MNHEY and SVGEGT. The CDR3 extends over 13 amino acids. The CDR3 DNA reads as TGTGCCAGCAGTTTACAGCGGGAGTCCGAGCAGTACTTC. Amino acid sequence: CASSLQRESEQYF.

About this clone: A read error may produce the germline difference seen at one junction end. The V and J genes are TRBV11-2 and TRBJ1-1, with TRBD1 matching over 8 bases. The CDR3 sequence is 13 residues long. Per the germline V gene, CDR1 is SGHAT and CDR2 is FQNNGV. CDR3 nucleotide sequence: TGTGCCAGCAGCATAGAGCGGACAGGGTGGGCTTTCTTT. It codes for CASSIERTGWAFF.

The chain employs TRBV27 and TRBJ2-2, with 7 bases that match TRBD1. The junction had 7 bases not matched to a gene; V was cut back by 6 bases and J by 6 bases. Per germline, CDR1 MNHEY and CDR2 SMNVEV (reference sequence). The CDR3 spans 14 residues. CDR3 coding DNA: TGTGCCAGCAGGCGACAGGGTTTCCCCGGGGAGCTGTTTTTT. This encodes CASRRQGFPGELFF.

This chain uses TRBV18 with TRBJ2-5, with TRBD2 matching over 9 bases. V was pared by 4 bases and J by 1 base, with 4 bases of the junction left unmatched. From germline, CDR1 is KGHSH and CDR2 LQKENI. The CDR3 runs to 15 residues. The CDR3 coding sequence is TGTGCCAGCTCACTGGGACTAGCTAGCCAAGAGACCCAGTACTTC. Amino acid sequence: CASSLGLASQETQYF.